The 22 T cell receptor beta chains in this list originate from one sample, sequenced in a study of shared clonotypes between healthy human individuals. Profiled with immunoSEQ multiplex PCR; TCRdb holds only in-frame clones, not every one. The repertoire has some 470,000 clones, over 60% of them found once; the top ten carry under 15%. The sequenced sample consisted of PBMCs. Receptors were obtained from a woman in her thirties or forties in good health. Some clones in this sample may be carry-over from other donors' samples.

This clone was observed a handful of times. The chain combines TRBV29-1 with TRBJ1-1; D remains ambiguous. This CDR3 has 12 amino acids. V was cut by 4 bases and J by 4 bases, with 10 bases left in between. From germline, CDR1 is SQVTM and CDR2 ANQGSEA. The CDR3, as DNA: TGCAGCGTTGCGTGGGGTGGCACTGAAGCTTTCTTT. Translated: CSVAWGGTEAFF.

The genes are TRBV6-5 and TRBJ1-1; 7 bases align to TRBD1. CDR1 and CDR2 (germline): MNHEY, SVGAGI. CDR3 length: 13 amino acids. Germline trimming cut 6 bases from V and 5 bases from J; bases unmatched to any gene: 6. CDR3 coding DNA: TGTGCCAGCAGAGAGACAGGGTGGACTGAAGCTTTCTTT. It is translated as CASRETGWTEAFF.

This rearrangement joins TRBV11-2 to TRBJ2-3; D possibly corresponds to TRBD1 (5 bases). Germline V gene data show CDR1 as SGHAT and CDR2 as FQNNGV. The V end lost 5 bases, the J end lost 1 base, and 16 bases lay between the germline ends. The CDR3 runs 16 residues. The CDR3 loop reads CASSPLGVLGTDTQYF. The CDR3 coding sequence is TGTGCCAGCAGCCCCCTAGGGGTTCTGGGCACAGATACGCAGTATTTT.

The rearrangement uses TRBV28 and TRBJ2-7, with TRBD1 matching over 7 bases. Germline V gene sequence: CDR1 MDHEN, CDR2 SYDVKM. The CDR3 spans 19 residues. Losses at the gene ends were 3 bases for V and 2 bases for J; bases not matched to a gene: 19. The CDR3 sequence is CASSFVFPRVQDRPYEQYF. The CDR3 coding sequence is TGTGCCAGCAGTTTCGTTTTCCCCCGAGTTCAGGACAGGCCCTACGAGCAGTACTTC.

This clone was detected a few times. The chain combines TRBV18 with TRBJ1-4; 10 bases are a match to TRBD1. CDR3 length equals 15 residues. V was clipped by 6 bases and J by 6 bases; unmatched bases: 7. Germline V gene sequence: CDR1 KGHSH, CDR2 LQKENI. CDR3 bases: TGTGCCAGCTCCCTTCTAGGGACAGGGGATGAAAAACTGTTTTTT. This codes for CASSLLGTGDEKLFF.

The V and J genes are TRBV11-2 and TRBJ1-1, with TRBD1 as a possible D gene (5 bases). The germline gives CDR1 SGHAT, CDR2 FQNNGV. The CDR3 covers 14 residues. V lost 7 bases and J lost 1, with 13 bases in between. The CDR3 spells CASTWYGANTEAFF. For the CDR3, the DNA is TGTGCCAGCACCTGGTATGGGGCGAACACTGAAGCTTTCTTT. Full variable domain (remainder filled in from reference TRBV11-2 and TRBJ1-1): EAGVAQSPRYKIIEKRQSVAFWCNPISGHATLYWYQQILGQGPKLLIQFQNNGVVDDSQLPKDRFSAERLKGVDSTLKIQPAKLEDSAVYLCASTWYGANTEAFFGQGTRLTVV.

A single count supports this clone. The CDR3 protein is CASSDFSTVSNYGYTF. CDR3 DNA: TGTGCCAGCAGTGACTTTTCGACAGTCTCTAACTATGGCTACACCTTC. This rearrangement joins TRBV6-1 to TRBJ1-2, with a weak D call TRBD1 (5 bases). The V gene lost 3 bases and the J gene lost 0 bases, with 14 bases spanning the gap. Germline V gene lookup returns CDR1 MNHNS and CDR2 SASEGT. CDR3 length equals 16 residues.

As to this clone: The same CDR3 can be traced to other DNA sequences in this sample. The chain joins TRBV6-5 to TRBJ1-5; 7 nucleotides agree with TRBD1. Germline V lookup: CDR1 MNHEY, CDR2 SVGAGI. Trimming cost V 5 bases and J 7 bases; bases outside gene matches: 8. The CDR3 extends over 14 amino acids. The CDR3 region has the DNA TGTGCCAGCAGTCCAAGACAGGGCCGGCAGCCCCAGCATTTT. Protein sequence: CASSPRQGRQPQHF.

The V gene is TRBV28, the J gene TRBJ2-7; 7 bases align to TRBD1. Germline CDR1 and CDR2: MDHEN and SYDVKM. This CDR3 comprises 14 residues. V shed 3 bases and J 0 bases; nucleotides not matched to a gene: 2. CDR3: CASSFRGSSYEQYF. CDR3 DNA: TGTGCCAGCAGTTTCAGGGGGAGCTCCTACGAGCAGTACTTC.

The chain employs TRBV27 and TRBJ2-4; D call uncertain. V lost 5 bases and J lost 0, with 8 bases in between. Looked up from germline, CDR1 is MNHEY and CDR2 is SMNVEV (reference sequence). The CDR3 spans 14 residues. The CDR3 sequence is CASSPLIAKNIQYF. As DNA, the CDR3 is TGTGCCAGCAGTCCACTTATAGCCAAAAACATTCAGTACTTC.

The table lists this clone with many counts. The chain has TRBV10-3 and TRBJ2-7; 15 nucleotides line up with TRBD2. The CDR3 length is 15 residues. The germline V gene encodes CDR1 ENHRY and CDR2 SYGVKD. Trimming removed 6 bases from V and 3 bases from J; junction bases left unmatched: 3. Here the CDR3 DNA reads TGTGCCATCAGGGGGACTAGCGGGAGGTACTACGAGCAGTACTTC. This encodes CAIRGTSGRYYEQYF.

This clone has a single count. The chain joins TRBV7-8 to TRBJ1-4; the D gene is possibly TRBD1 (5 bases). The CDR3 is 15 amino acids. Germline CDR1 reads SGHVS; CDR2 reads FQNEAQ. The ends were cut back, 1 base at V and 4 bases at J, with 10 bases in the middle. The CDR3 region is CASSLEQVHNEKLFF. CDR3 nucleotide sequence: TGTGCCAGCAGCTTAGAACAGGTTCATAATGAAAAACTGTTTTTT.

This clone was recorded once. The chain employs TRBV9 and TRBJ2-7; TRBD1 matches at 7 bases. The CDR3 is made up of 15 amino acids. V shed 4 bases and J 2 bases; nucleotides not matched to a gene: 9. CDR1 and CDR2 from the germline V gene are SGDLS and YYNGEE. The DNA of the CDR3 is TGTGCCAGCAGCCAAAGACCAGGGGGAGCCTACGAGCAGTACTTC. Protein: CASSQRPGGAYEQYF.

This chain's CDR3 is CATLLYEQFF. Here the CDR3 DNA reads TGTGCCACCCTCCTTTATGAGCAGTTCTTC. The rearrangement links TRBV28 to TRBJ2-1; D gene uncertain. Germline loops: CDR1 MDHEN, CDR2 SYDVKM. This CDR3 comprises 10 residues. V dropped 10 bases and J dropped 8 bases, with 9 bases sitting between them.

Concerning this clone itself: This likely stems from a read error, as it lies one base from a far larger clone. The chain carries TRBV6-1 and TRBJ2-7, with TRBD1 matching over 7 bases. The CDR3 runs 15 residues. The germline gives CDR1 MNHNS, CDR2 SASEGT. Losses at the gene ends were 2 bases for V and 0 bases for J; bases not matched to a gene: 4. CDR3 nucleotides: TGTGCCAGCAGTGAAAGGGCAGGGGGCTCCTACGAGCAGTACTTC. This translates into CASSERAGGSYEQYF.

V is TRBV10-3 and J is TRBJ1-5; 8 bases match TRBD1. CDR1 ENHRY and CDR2 SYGVKD come from the germline V gene. V lost 6 bases to trimming and J lost 4 bases; unmatched junction nucleotides: 2. CDR3 length equals 13 residues. The CDR3 here is CAISRTGNQPQHF. CDR3 DNA: TGTGCCATCAGCAGGACAGGGAATCAGCCCCAGCATTTT.

This clone was seen many times. J is TRBJ2-5 and V is TRBV5-4; possibly TRBD2 for D (5 bases). CDR3 length: 14 amino acids. V was shortened by 0 bases and J by 5 bases, with 11 bases between the two germline ends. Germline values: CDR1 SGHNT, CDR2 YYREEE (reference sequence). The CDR3 DNA reads as TGTGCCAGCAGCTTGGTGTCGACGGGGGAGACCCAGTACTTC. Protein sequence: CASSLVSTGETQYF.

As for this clone: A much bigger clone sits one base away, suggesting this may be a read error. This chain joins TRBV5-4 and TRBJ2-5; D may be TRBD2 (6 bases). Germline V gene data show CDR1 as SGHNT and CDR2 as YYREEE (reference sequence). The length of the CDR3 is 16 residues. CDR3 nucleotides: TGTGCCAGCAGCTTGGACGGCGGGATGGGGCAAGGGACCCAGTACTTC. Translating it yields CASSLDGGMGQGTQYF.

The CDR3 protein is CASSIGPQGGEKLFF. The CDR3 nucleotides are TGTGCCAGTAGTATAGGCCCCCAGGGGGGCGAAAAACTGTTTTTT. The gene calls are TRBV19 and TRBJ1-4; TRBD1 agrees at 7 bases. The CDR3 spans 15 residues. Germline values: CDR1 LNHDA, CDR2 SQIVND (reference sequence). V was pared by 1 base and J by 8 bases, with 7 bases of the junction left unmatched.

This chain joins TRBV5-1 and TRBJ1-1; perhaps TRBD1 as D (5 bases). Germline assignment: CDR1 SGHRS and CDR2 YFSETQ. Trimming took off 1 base at V and 4 bases at J, with 14 bases between the two ends. The CDR3 has 15 amino acids. The CDR3 DNA reads TGCGCCAGCAGCTTGCAAGGGCAGGGAGGCACTGAAGCTTTCTTT. It codes for CASSLQGQGGTEAFF.

This sequence joins TRBV6-5 and TRBJ2-1, with D tentatively TRBD1 or TRBD2 (6 bases each). CDR1 and CDR2 from the germline V gene are MNHEY and SVGAGI. The CDR3 has 14 residues. Trimming pared 6 bases from V and 4 bases from J, leaving 13 bases between. The CDR3 DNA reads as TGTGCCAGCAGGGGGGGCGAGGGATACAATGAGCAGTTCTTC. Its translation is CASRGGEGYNEQFF.

This clone has a count of ten or more. Other DNA sequences in the same sample also yield this CDR3. The V and J genes are TRBV4-2 and TRBJ2-4; 13 nucleotides align to TRBD2. Trimming at V came to 4 bases and at J to 0 bases, leaving 6 bases not matched to a gene. The CDR3 is 18 amino acids. Germline V gene data show CDR1 as LGHNA and CDR2 as YNFKEQ. CDR3 sequence (DNA): TGTGCCAGCAGCCCCTGGACTAGCGGGAGTTCAGCCAAAAACATTCAGTACTTC. It translates to CASSPWTSGSSAKNIQYF.